Presented here are 29 T cell receptor beta chains from one specimen sequenced in a study of identical twins. Using its own MiXCR run on the 5' RACE reads, TCRdb lists one record per CDR3 protein. Here the sample spans 250,000 to 350,000 distinct CDR3 sequences, roughly 10% being singletons. Separately, the same data were catalogued under a study of yellow fever vaccine responses in identical twins.

Sequencing was carried out using CD8+ T cells sorted from blood. The receptors were gathered from a woman aged 18-29 years in good health.

For the CDR3, the DNA is TGCAGTGCTAGAATGGGGGACGAGCAGTACTTC. It specifies CSARMGDEQYF. The V gene is TRBV20-1, the J gene TRBJ2-7; D may match TRBD1 or TRBD2 (5 bases each). Trimming took 2 bases from V and 5 from J, leaving 7 bases between them. This CDR3 region has 11 residues. Germline V gene lookup returns CDR1 DFQATT and CDR2 SNEGSKA (reference sequence).

This chain connects TRBV29-1 to TRBJ1-4; D is ambiguous. The germline V gene encodes CDR1 SQVTM and CDR2 ANQGSEA. The V end lost 2 bases, the J end lost 8 bases, and 12 bases lay between the germline ends. This CDR3 has 13 amino acids. The CDR3 nucleotides read TGCAGCGTTGAATTGGTGTTAGGGGAAAAACTGTTTTTT. Translation: CSVELVLGEKLFF.

At least ten counts were recorded for this clonotype. This sequence joins TRBV4-2 and TRBJ2-7, with a tentative D call TRBD2 (6 bases). The V end was cut by 1 base, the J end by 7 bases, with 20 bases between. This CDR3 region has 16 residues. CDR1 is LGHNA, CDR2 YNFKEQ, per germline. The CDR3 bases are TGTGCCAGCAGCCAAGCCACTAATTCCCGGCGGGATGAGCAGTACTTC. Residues: CASSQATNSRRDEQYF.

In this sample, this clonotype turned up many times. The chain joins TRBV10-3 to TRBJ2-7; D unresolved. The CDR3 is made up of 13 amino acids. CDR1 is ENHRY, CDR2 SYGVKD, per germline. V dropped 2 bases and J dropped 4 bases, with 9 bases sitting between them. CDR3 amino acids: CAISEPSEYEQYF. The CDR3 DNA follows: TGTGCCATCAGTGAGCCTTCAGAGTACGAGCAGTACTTC.

This clonotype was observed a handful of times. The rearrangement links TRBV2 to TRBJ2-3; D perhaps matches TRBD2 (6 bases). In germline, CDR1 is SNHLY, CDR2 FYNNEI. CDR3 length: 12 amino acids. Trimming stripped 8 bases from V and 5 bases from J, with 11 bases between. For the CDR3, the DNA is TGTGCCAGCGATGACGGGGGAGATACGCAGTATTTT. Residues: CASDDGGDTQYF.

The chain recombines TRBV14 with TRBJ2-7; 11 bases line up with TRBD2. Trimming took 6 bases from V and 0 from J; bases not matched to a gene: 10. This CDR3 has 17 amino acids. CDR1 is SGHDN and CDR2 is FVKESK in the germline V gene. The CDR3 loop is CASSPGLAVHISYEQYF. The CDR3 DNA sequence: TGTGCCAGCAGTCCGGGACTAGCGGTCCACATCTCCTACGAGCAGTACTTC.

J is TRBJ1-6 and V is TRBV5-4; D unresolved. Deletions cut 2 bases from V and 4 bases from J, with 7 bases between. CDR1 and CDR2 (germline): SGHNT, YYREEE (reference sequence). The CDR3 runs 14 residues. CDR3 sequence (DNA): TGTGCCAGCAGCTTCGTGGGGTATAATTCACCCCTCCACTTT. It codes for CASSFVGYNSPLHF.

This clonotype was detected ten times or more. The V and J genes are TRBV28 and TRBJ1-2; TRBD1 matches at 8 bases. CDR3 size: 13 residues. V gave up 5 bases and J gave up 8 bases; unmatched junction bases: 7. The germline CDR1 and CDR2 sequences are MDHEN and SYDVKM. The CDR3 loop is CASSPDRDEGYTF. CDR3 nucleotides: TGTGCCAGCAGTCCGGACAGGGATGAAGGCTACACCTTC.

The chain links TRBV6-2 or TRBV6-3 to TRBJ2-1; D not certain. CDR1 is MNHEY and CDR2 is SVGEGT in the germline V gene. The CDR3 totals 15 residues. V was trimmed by 6 bases and J by 0 bases, leaving 12 bases between them. The CDR3 here is CASRDRFSSYNEQFF. CDR3 sequence (DNA): TGTGCCAGCAGAGATAGATTCAGCTCCTACAATGAGCAGTTCTTC.

At least ten counts were recorded for this clonotype. The V gene is TRBV12-3 or TRBV12-4, the J gene TRBJ2-1; D not certain. The CDR3 is 11 amino acids. V lost 4 bases, J lost 9 bases, and 7 bases lay in between. CDR3 nucleotides: TGTGCCAGCAGTTCAGCAGGTGAGCAGTTCTTC. Encoded protein: CASSSAGEQFF.

This clonotype was counted between two and nine times. CDR3 coding DNA: TGTGCCAGCAGTTACAGGGGGGAGAACTATGGCTACACCTTC. This codes for CASSYRGENYGYTF. V gene TRBV6-5 combines with J gene TRBJ1-2, with D possibly matching TRBD1 (6 bases). Germline CDR1 reads MNHEY; CDR2 reads SVGAGI. The CDR3 has 14 amino acids. The ends were cut back, 2 bases at V and 2 bases at J, with 9 bases in the middle.

V usage is TRBV24-1 and J usage is TRBJ2-2; 11 positions agree with TRBD1. The ends lost 5 bases at V and 2 bases at J; junction bases unmatched: 15. The CDR3 length is 20 residues. The V gene's germline CDR1 is KGHDR and CDR2 SFDVKD. In nucleotides, the CDR3 is TGTGCCACCAGTGCCGTTCCGGGACAGGGGGATAGGTCTAACACCGGGGAGCTGTTTTTT. Translation: CATSAVPGQGDRSNTGELFF.

This clonotype turned up a few times. This rearrangement joins TRBV4-2 to TRBJ2-7, with a weak D call TRBD1 (6 bases). The CDR3 is 15 amino acids. V was cut by 1 base and J by 2 bases, with 12 bases left in between. CDR1 is LGHNA, CDR2 YNFKEQ, per germline. The CDR3 protein is CASSQVQGSPYEQYF. As DNA, the CDR3 is TGTGCCAGCAGCCAAGTACAGGGAAGTCCCTACGAGCAGTACTTC.

A few counts support this clonotype. The chain combines TRBV27 with TRBJ2-7; D ambiguous. CDR3 length: 11 amino acids. CDR1 is MNHEY and CDR2 is SMNVEV in the germline V gene (reference sequence). Trimming stripped 6 bases from V and 5 bases from J, with 8 bases between. CDR3 residues: CASSKGHEQYF. The CDR3 DNA is TGTGCCAGCAGCAAGGGCCACGAGCAGTACTTC.

This clonotype appeared a few times. The chain carries TRBV20-1 and TRBJ2-3; D may match TRBD1 or TRBD2 (7 bases each). The germline V gene has CDR1 DFQATT and CDR2 SNEGSKA (reference sequence). The V and J ends lost 6 bases and 2 bases respectively, with 18 bases between them. CDR3 length equals 15 residues. CDR3 nucleotide sequence: TGCAGTGCACCAGGGGGGGCGGCTCTCACAGATACGCAGTATTTT. As protein: CSAPGGAALTDTQYF.

The chain is built from TRBV9 and TRBJ2-1; D not certain. The V end was cut by 4 bases, the J end by 1 base, with 15 bases between. The germline gives CDR1 SGDLS, CDR2 YYNGEE. The CDR3 totals 16 residues. CDR3 amino acids: CASSPSGRLSYNEQFF. The DNA for the CDR3 is TGTGCCAGCAGCCCCTCCGGAAGGCTTTCCTACAATGAGCAGTTCTTC.

This clonotype has at least ten counts. The rearrangement uses TRBV5-1 and TRBJ2-1; TRBD2 is a possible D gene (6 bases). Germline-derived CDR1 and CDR2 are SGHRS and YFSETQ. CDR3 length: 14 residues. The V end was cut by 6 bases, the J end by 4 bases, with 14 bases between. DNA for the CDR3: TGCGCCAGCAACGGCGATGGGGGGTACAATGAGCAGTTCTTC. Translation: CASNGDGGYNEQFF. Looking up the rest from reference TRBV5-1 and TRBJ2-1 gives the full variable domain: KAGVTQTPRYLIKTRGQQVTLSCSPISGHRSVSWYQQTPGQGLQFLFEYFSETQRNKGNFPGRFSGRQFSNSRSEMNVSTLELGDSALYLCASNGDGGYNEQFFGPGTRLTVL.

V and J are TRBV12-3 or TRBV12-4 and TRBJ2-3; 7 bases align to TRBD2. CDR3 length: 15 residues. Losses at the gene ends were 7 bases for V and 0 bases for J; bases not matched to a gene: 7. CDR3 sequence: CASIPVRGSTDTQYF. As DNA, the CDR3 is TGTGCCAGCATCCCGGTGCGGGGGAGCACAGATACGCAGTATTTT.

The rearrangement links TRBV28 to TRBJ1-1; D remains unclear. This CDR3 has 13 amino acids. Germline lookup yields CDR1 MDHEN and CDR2 SYDVKM. V was clipped by 6 bases and J by 1 base, with 9 bases between them. DNA for the CDR3: TGTGCCAGCAGACCGATACAGAACACTGAAGCTTTCTTT. Its translation is CASRPIQNTEAFF.

This clonotype was detected many times. The V call is TRBV29-1, the J call TRBJ2-3; D is perhaps TRBD1 or TRBD2 (5 bases each). The CDR3 totals 13 residues. Germline CDR1 is SQVTM and CDR2 is ANQGSEA. Here the CDR3 reads CRKWGNGTDTQYF. The CDR3 nucleotides are TGCAGGAAGTGGGGGAACGGCACAGATACGCAGTATTTT.

The chain carries TRBV7-8 and TRBJ2-3; the match to TRBD2 covers 10 bases. The germline CDR1 and CDR2 sequences are SGHVS and FQNEAQ. The CDR3 contains 16 residues. The junction had 5 bases not matched to a gene; V was cut back by 5 bases and J by 0 bases. CDR3 in amino acids: CASSPGLAPSTDTQYF. Here the CDR3 DNA reads TGTGCCAGCAGCCCGGGACTAGCGCCGAGCACAGATACGCAGTATTTT.

This clonotype occurred a few times. This chain links TRBV29-1 with TRBJ2-5, with 8 bases lining up with TRBD2. This CDR3 contains 14 residues. From germline, CDR1 is SQVTM and CDR2 ANQGSEA. V trimming: 4 bases; J trimming: 3 bases; junction bases outside the gene matches: 7. The CDR3 protein is CSVVRRGAEETQYF. The CDR3 DNA reads as TGCAGCGTTGTCCGGCGGGGGGCCGAAGAGACCCAGTACTTC.

This clonotype was detected ten times or more. This chain uses TRBV7-3 with TRBJ2-7; 8 nucleotides match TRBD1. The CDR3 consists of 14 residues. CDR1 is SGHTA, CDR2 FQGTGA, per germline. V was pared by 6 bases and J by 6 bases, with 10 bases of the junction left unmatched. As DNA, the CDR3 is TGTGCCAGCAGTTCCGGGACAGGTCTGTCCGAGCAGTACTTC. Its translation is CASSSGTGLSEQYF.

The V and J genes are TRBV19 and TRBJ2-3; 7 nucleotides agree with TRBD1. V shed 4 bases and J 2 bases; nucleotides not matched to a gene: 6. The CDR3 totals 15 residues. Germline lookup yields CDR1 LNHDA and CDR2 SQIVND (reference sequence). The CDR3 bases are TGTGCCAGTAGTACATCGGGACAGACCACAGATACGCAGTATTTT. Protein product: CASSTSGQTTDTQYF.

This clonotype has at least ten counts. This rearrangement joins TRBV12-3 or TRBV12-4 to TRBJ2-7; D gene uncertain. V was shortened by 6 bases and J by 6 bases, with 12 bases between the two germline ends. The CDR3 is 12 residues long. The CDR3 bases are TGTGCCAGCAGCTCCGGTGAACCCGAGCAGTACTTC. It yields the protein CASSSGEPEQYF.

This clonotype was counted many times. V gene TRBV29-1 combines with J gene TRBJ2-7; the match to TRBD1 covers 11 bases. CDR1 SQVTM and CDR2 ANQGSEA come from the germline V gene. This CDR3 region has 14 residues. V shed 3 bases and J 4 bases; nucleotides not matched to a gene: 5. The CDR3 sequence is CSVEVGQGAYEQYF. The CDR3, as DNA: TGCAGCGTTGAGGTCGGACAGGGGGCGTACGAGCAGTACTTC.

For this clonotype: This likely comes from a read error, as the CDR3 has no conserved phenylalanine or tryptophan at its end. The chain links TRBV29-1 to TRBJ2-1, with D possibly TRBD1 on 5 matching bases. The CDR3 is made up of 11 amino acids. V shed 6 bases and J shed 10 bases, with 13 bases lying between them. Germline-derived CDR1 and CDR2 are SQVTM and ANQGSEA. CDR3 bases: TGCAGCGTCCTAATGAAGGGGGAGCAGTTCTTA. Its translation is CSVLMKGEQFL.

The chain couples TRBV4-3 to TRBJ2-6; D remains ambiguous. Germline CDR1 LGHNA, CDR2 YSLEER. This CDR3 comprises 16 residues. The V gene lost 1 base and the J gene lost 1 base, with 8 bases spanning the gap. CDR3: CASSQAAGSGANVLTF. The CDR3 nucleotides are TGCGCCAGCAGCCAAGCCGCCGGGTCTGGGGCCAACGTCCTGACTTTC.

The genes are TRBV5-4 and TRBJ2-7, with TRBD2 matching 11 bases. The CDR3 contains 15 residues. Trimming removed 0 bases from V and 6 bases from J; junction bases left unmatched: 5. Germline loops: CDR1 SGHNT, CDR2 YYREEE (reference sequence). CDR3 protein: CASSLGLAGRGEQYF. Here the CDR3 DNA reads TGTGCCAGCAGCTTGGGACTAGCGGGACGAGGCGAGCAGTACTTC.